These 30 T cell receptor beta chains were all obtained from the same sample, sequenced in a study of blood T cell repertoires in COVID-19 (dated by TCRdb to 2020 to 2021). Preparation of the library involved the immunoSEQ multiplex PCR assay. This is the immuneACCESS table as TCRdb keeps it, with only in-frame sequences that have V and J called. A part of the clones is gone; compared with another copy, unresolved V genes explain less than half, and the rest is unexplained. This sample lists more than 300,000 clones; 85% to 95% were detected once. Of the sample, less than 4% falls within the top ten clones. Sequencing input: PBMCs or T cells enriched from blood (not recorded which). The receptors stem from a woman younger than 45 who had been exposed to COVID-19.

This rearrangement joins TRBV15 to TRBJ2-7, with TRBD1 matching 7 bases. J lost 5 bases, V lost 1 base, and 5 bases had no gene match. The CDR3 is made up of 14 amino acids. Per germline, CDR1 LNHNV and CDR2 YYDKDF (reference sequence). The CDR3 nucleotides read TGTGCCACCAGCAGAGCAGGACAGGACCACGAGCAGTACTTC. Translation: CATSRAGQDHEQYF.

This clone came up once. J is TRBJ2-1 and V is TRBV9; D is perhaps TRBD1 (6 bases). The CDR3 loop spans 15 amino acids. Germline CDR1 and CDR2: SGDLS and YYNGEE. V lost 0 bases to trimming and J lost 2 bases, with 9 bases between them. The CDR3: CASSVAQGTYNEQFF. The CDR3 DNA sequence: TGTGCCAGCAGCGTAGCACAGGGTACCTACAATGAGCAGTTCTTC.

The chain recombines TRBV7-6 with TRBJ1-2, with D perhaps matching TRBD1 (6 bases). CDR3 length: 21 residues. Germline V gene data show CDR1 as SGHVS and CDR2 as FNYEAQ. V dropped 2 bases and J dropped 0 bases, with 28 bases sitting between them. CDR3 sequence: CASSLYEGGGRPTLANYGYTF. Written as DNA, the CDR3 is TGTGCCAGCAGCTTATACGAGGGCGGGGGCCGCCCTACTTTAGCTAACTATGGCTACACCTTC. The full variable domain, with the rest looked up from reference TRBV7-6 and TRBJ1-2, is GAGVSQSPRYKVTKRGQDVALRCDPISGHVSLYWYRQALGQGPEFLTYFNYEAQQDKSGLPNDRFSAERPEGSISTLTIQRTEQRDSAMYRCASSLYEGGGRPTLANYGYTFGSGTRLTVV.

DNA of the CDR3: TGTGCCAGCAGCTTAGGAAGGCCTAGCGGGGTTAGTAGGGACACCGGGGAGCTGTTTTTT. This gives the protein CASSLGRPSGVSRDTGELFF. V is TRBV7-8 and J is TRBJ2-2, with 9 bases identical to TRBD2. Germline CDR1 and CDR2: SGHVS and FQNEAQ. Trimming at V came to 1 base and at J to 3 bases, leaving 15 bases not matched to a gene. This CDR3 contains 20 residues. Full variable domain (remainder filled in from reference TRBV7-8 and TRBJ2-2): GAGVSQSPRYKVAKRGQDVALRCDPISGHVSLFWYQQALGQGPEFLTYFQNEAQLDKSGLPSDRFFAERPEGSVSTLKIQRTQQEDSAVYLCASSLGRPSGVSRDTGELFFGEGSRLTVL.

CDR3 protein: CASSWAENTEAFF. CDR3 in DNA: TGTGCCAGCAGCTGGGCAGAAAACACTGAAGCTTTCTTT. V usage is TRBV5-5 and J usage is TRBJ1-1; D gene unclear. Germline V gene sequence: CDR1 SGHKS, CDR2 YYEKEE (reference sequence). This CDR3 comprises 13 residues. V gave up 3 bases and J gave up 2 bases, with 8 bases separating them.

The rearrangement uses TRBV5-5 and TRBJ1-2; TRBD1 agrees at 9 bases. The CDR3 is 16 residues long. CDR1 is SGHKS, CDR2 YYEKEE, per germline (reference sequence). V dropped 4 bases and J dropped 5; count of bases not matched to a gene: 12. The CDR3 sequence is CASSGDRVGDVYGYTF. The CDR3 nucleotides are TGTGCCAGCAGCGGGGACAGGGTTGGGGATGTGTATGGCTACACCTTC.

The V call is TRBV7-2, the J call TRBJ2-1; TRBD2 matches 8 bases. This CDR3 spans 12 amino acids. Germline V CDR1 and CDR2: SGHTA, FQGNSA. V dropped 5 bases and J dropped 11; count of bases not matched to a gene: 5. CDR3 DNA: TGTGCCAGCAGCGTTGTAGCGGGGCAGCAGTTCTTC. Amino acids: CASSVVAGQQFF.

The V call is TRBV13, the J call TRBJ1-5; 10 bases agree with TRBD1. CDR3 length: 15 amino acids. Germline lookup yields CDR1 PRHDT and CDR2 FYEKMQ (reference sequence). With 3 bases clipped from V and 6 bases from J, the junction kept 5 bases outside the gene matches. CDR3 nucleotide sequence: TGTGCCAGCAGCTTGGGACAGGGGATGAGTCAGCCCCAGCATTTT. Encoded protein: CASSLGQGMSQPQHF.

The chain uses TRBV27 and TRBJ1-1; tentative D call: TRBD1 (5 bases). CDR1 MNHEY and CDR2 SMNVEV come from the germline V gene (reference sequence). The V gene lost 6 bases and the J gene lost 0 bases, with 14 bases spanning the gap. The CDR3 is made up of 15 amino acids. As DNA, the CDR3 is TGTGCCAGCAGGGACCCCGGGACTGTGAACACTGAAGCTTTCTTT. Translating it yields CASRDPGTVNTEAFF.

The CDR3 DNA is TGTGCCAGCAACCCAGCGGGGTACACAGATACGCAGTATTTT. This sequence encodes CASNPAGYTDTQYF. J is TRBJ2-3 and V is TRBV2; 7 positions match TRBD2. The CDR3 runs to 14 residues. The trim removed 7 bases at V and 2 bases at J, leaving 6 bases unmatched. Per germline, CDR1 SNHLY and CDR2 FYNNEI.

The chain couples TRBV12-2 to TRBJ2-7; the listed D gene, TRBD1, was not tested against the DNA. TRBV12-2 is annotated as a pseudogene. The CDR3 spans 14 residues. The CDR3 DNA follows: TGTGCAAGTCGCTTTCCCGACAGCCCCTACGAGCAGTACTTC. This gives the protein CASRFPDSPYEQYF.

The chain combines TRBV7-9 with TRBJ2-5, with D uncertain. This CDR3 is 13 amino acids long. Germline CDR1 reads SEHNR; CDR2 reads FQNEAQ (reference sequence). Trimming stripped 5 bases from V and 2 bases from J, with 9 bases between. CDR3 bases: TGTGCCAGCAGCCAAACAGAGCAAGAGACCCAGTACTTC. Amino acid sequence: CASSQTEQETQYF.

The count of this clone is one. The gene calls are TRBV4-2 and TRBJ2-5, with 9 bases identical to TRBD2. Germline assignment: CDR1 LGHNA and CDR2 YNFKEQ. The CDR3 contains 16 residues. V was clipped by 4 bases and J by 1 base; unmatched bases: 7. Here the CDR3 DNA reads TGTGCCAGCAGCCTTGGAAGGCGGGGGGGCCAAGAGACCCAGTACTTC. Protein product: CASSLGRRGGQETQYF.

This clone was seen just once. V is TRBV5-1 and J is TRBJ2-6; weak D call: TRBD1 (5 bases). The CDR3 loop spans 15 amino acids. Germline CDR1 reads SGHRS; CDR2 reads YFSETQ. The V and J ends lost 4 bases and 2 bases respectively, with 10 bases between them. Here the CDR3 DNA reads TGCGCCAGCAGCAGATCAGGGACTGGGGCCAACGTCCTGACTTTC. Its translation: CASSRSGTGANVLTF. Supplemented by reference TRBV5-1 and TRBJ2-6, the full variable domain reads KAGVTQTPRYLIKTRGQQVTLSCSPISGHRSVSWYQQTPGQGLQFLFEYFSETQRNKGNFPGRFSGRQFSNSRSEMNVSTLELGDSALYLCASSRSGTGANVLTFGAGSRLTVL.

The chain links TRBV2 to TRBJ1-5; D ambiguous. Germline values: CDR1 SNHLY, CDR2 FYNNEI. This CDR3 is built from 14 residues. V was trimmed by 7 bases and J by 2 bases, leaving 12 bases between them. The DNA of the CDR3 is TGTGCCAGCAAACAAGAAATGGGCAATCAGCCCCAGCATTTT. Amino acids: CASKQEMGNQPQHF.

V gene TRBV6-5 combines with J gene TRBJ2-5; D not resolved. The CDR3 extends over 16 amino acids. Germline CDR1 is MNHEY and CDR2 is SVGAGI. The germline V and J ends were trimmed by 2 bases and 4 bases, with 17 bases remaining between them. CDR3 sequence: CASSYPELVQLETQYF. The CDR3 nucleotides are TGTGCCAGCAGTTACCCAGAGCTGGTACAGCTAGAGACCCAGTACTTC.

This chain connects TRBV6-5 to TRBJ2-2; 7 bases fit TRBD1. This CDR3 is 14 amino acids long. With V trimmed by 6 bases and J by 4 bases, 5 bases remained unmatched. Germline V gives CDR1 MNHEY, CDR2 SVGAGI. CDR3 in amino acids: CASRIQGITGELFF. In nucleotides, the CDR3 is TGTGCCAGCAGAATACAGGGGATCACCGGGGAGCTGTTTTTT.

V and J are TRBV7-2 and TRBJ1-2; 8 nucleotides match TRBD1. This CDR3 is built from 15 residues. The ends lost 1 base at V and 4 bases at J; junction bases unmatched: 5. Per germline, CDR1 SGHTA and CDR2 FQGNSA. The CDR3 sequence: CASSLGTGLSYGYTF. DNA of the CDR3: TGTGCCAGCAGCTTAGGGACAGGGCTCTCCTATGGCTACACCTTC. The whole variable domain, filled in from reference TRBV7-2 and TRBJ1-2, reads GAGVSQSPSNKVTEKGKDVELRCDPISGHTALYWYRQSLGQGLEFLIYFQGNSAPDKSGLPSDRFSAERTGGSVSTLTIQRTQQEDSAVYLCASSLGTGLSYGYTFGSGTRLTVV.

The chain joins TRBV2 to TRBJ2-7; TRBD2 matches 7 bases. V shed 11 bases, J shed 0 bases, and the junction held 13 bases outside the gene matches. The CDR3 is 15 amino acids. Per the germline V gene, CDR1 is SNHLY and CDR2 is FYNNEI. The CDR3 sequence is CASAGNRLGSYEQYF. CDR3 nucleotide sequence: TGTGCCTCAGCGGGGAACCGCCTTGGCTCCTACGAGCAGTACTTC.

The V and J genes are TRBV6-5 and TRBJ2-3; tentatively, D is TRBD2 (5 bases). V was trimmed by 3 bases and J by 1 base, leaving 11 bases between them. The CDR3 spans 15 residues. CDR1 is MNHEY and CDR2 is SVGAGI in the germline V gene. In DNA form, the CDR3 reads TGTGCCAGCAGTTATGGGCGGGCGGGCACAGATACGCAGTATTTT. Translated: CASSYGRAGTDTQYF.

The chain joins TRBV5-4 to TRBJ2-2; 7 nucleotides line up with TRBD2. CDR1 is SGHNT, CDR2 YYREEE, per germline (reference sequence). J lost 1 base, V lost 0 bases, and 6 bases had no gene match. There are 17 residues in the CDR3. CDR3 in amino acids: CASSLASGRGNTGELFF. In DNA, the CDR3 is TGTGCCAGCAGCTTGGCTTCTGGGAGGGGGAACACCGGGGAGCTGTTTTTT.

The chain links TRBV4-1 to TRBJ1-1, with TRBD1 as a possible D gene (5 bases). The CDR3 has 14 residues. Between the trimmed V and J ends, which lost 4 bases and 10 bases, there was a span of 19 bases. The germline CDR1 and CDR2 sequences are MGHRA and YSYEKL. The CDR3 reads CASSRTWGDGRAFF. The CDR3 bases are TGCGCCAGCAGCCGTACCTGGGGCGACGGCAGAGCTTTCTTT.

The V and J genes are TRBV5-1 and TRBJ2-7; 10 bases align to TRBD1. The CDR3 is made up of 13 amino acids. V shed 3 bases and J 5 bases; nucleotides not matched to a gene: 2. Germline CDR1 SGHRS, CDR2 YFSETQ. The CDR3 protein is CASSSGQGDEQYF. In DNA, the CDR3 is TGCGCCAGCAGCTCTGGACAGGGGGACGAGCAGTACTTC.

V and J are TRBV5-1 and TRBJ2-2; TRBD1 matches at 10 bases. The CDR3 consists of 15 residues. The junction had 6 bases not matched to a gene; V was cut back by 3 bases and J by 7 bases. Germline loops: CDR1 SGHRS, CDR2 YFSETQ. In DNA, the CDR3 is TGCGCCAGCAGCTCCCGGGACAGGGGATACGGGGAGCTGTTTTTT. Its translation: CASSSRDRGYGELFF.

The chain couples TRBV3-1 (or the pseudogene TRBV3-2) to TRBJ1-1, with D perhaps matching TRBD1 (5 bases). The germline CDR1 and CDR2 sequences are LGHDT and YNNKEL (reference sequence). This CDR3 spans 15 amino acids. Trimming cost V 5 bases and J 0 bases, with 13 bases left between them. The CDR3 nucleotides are TGTGCCAGCAGCGTCCTGTCGGACATGAACACTGAAGCTTTCTTT. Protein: CASSVLSDMNTEAFF.

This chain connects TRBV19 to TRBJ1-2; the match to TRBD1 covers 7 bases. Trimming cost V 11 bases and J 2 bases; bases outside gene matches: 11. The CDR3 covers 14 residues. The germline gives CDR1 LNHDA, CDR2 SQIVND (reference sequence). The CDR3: CAAREGQINYGYTF. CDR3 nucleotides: TGTGCCGCCCGTGAGGGACAGATAAACTATGGCTACACCTTC.

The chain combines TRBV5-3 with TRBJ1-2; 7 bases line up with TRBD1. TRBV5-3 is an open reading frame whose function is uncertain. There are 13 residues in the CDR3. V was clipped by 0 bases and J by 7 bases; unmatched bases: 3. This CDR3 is CARSLEGAAGYTF. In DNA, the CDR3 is TGTGCCAGAAGCTTGGAGGGGGCCGCTGGCTACACCTTC.

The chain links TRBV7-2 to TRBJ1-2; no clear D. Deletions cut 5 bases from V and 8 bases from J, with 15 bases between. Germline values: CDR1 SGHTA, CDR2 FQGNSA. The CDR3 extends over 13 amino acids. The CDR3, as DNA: TGTGCCAGCAGCGTCGAGGAGGGATGGGGCTACACCTTC. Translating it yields CASSVEEGWGYTF.

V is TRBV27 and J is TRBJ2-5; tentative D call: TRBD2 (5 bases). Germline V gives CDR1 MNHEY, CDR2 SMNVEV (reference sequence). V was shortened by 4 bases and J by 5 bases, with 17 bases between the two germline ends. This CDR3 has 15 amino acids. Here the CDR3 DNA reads TGTGCCAGCAGTTCCCCCCGTCGGGGTCGGGAGACCCAGTACTTC. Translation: CASSSPRRGRETQYF.

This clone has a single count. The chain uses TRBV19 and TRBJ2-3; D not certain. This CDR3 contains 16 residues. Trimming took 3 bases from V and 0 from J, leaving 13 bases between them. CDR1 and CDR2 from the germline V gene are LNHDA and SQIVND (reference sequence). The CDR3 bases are TGTGCCAGTAGTATTTCGGTCATCTCTAGCACAGATACGCAGTATTTT. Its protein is CASSISVISSTDTQYF.